These T cell receptor beta chains were read from a single sample in a study of blood T cell repertoires in COVID-19. Measured with immunoSEQ multiplex PCR; TCRdb has only the in-frame clones, and not every one. Of 150,000 to 200,000 clones listed, 82% are singletons. The specimen sequenced was PBMCs or T cells enriched from blood (not recorded which). These receptors were obtained from a man aged 50 to 60 who had recovered from COVID-19. Both conserved end residues are part of each CDR3. Each record gives: V gene, J gene, CDR3 protein.

v_call: TRBV4-1
j_call: TRBJ2-6
cdr3_aa: CASRPTSISGANVLTF

v_call: TRBV11-2
j_call: TRBJ1-1
cdr3_aa: CASSLEDSTDTEAFF

v_call: TRBV3-1/TRBV3-2
j_call: TRBJ2-1
cdr3_aa: CASSHHGDEQFF

v_call: TRBV5-1
j_call: TRBJ1-2
cdr3_aa: CASSLAGGQGYTF

v_call: TRBV11-2
j_call: TRBJ2-3
cdr3_aa: CASSGTSGTDTQYF

v_call: TRBV6-5
j_call: TRBJ2-7
cdr3_aa: CASNLGTAYEQYF

v_call: TRBV18
j_call: TRBJ2-7
cdr3_aa: CASSPAFGQYEQYF

v_call: TRBV28
j_call: TRBJ2-5
cdr3_aa: CASSFQGRPQETQYF

v_call: TRBV24-1
j_call: TRBJ1-1
cdr3_aa: CATGSVGGVAFF

v_call: TRBV29-1
j_call: TRBJ2-2
cdr3_aa: CSVARGTGELFF

v_call: TRBV5-1
j_call: TRBJ2-1
cdr3_aa: CASSIFSGGASLGNEQFF

v_call: TRBV11-2
j_call: TRBJ2-6
cdr3_aa: CASSLDAGANVLTF

v_call: TRBV5-1
j_call: TRBJ2-7
cdr3_aa: CASSSGAVQTPQQYF

v_call: TRBV9
j_call: TRBJ2-2
cdr3_aa: CASSVVAGLTGELFF

v_call: TRBV6-5
j_call: TRBJ1-2
cdr3_aa: CASRPQGALDYGYTF

v_call: TRBV7-2
j_call: TRBJ1-5
cdr3_aa: CASRGTGAGQPQHF

v_call: TRBV29-1
j_call: TRBJ1-2
cdr3_aa: CSVVGGGEAYGYTF

v_call: TRBV13
j_call: TRBJ1-1
cdr3_aa: CASSAQYRVSIAFF

v_call: TRBV18
j_call: TRBJ1-1
cdr3_aa: CASSGQKNTEAFF

v_call: TRBV19
j_call: TRBJ2-1
cdr3_aa: CASSMGHSRLNEQFF

v_call: TRBV15
j_call: TRBJ2-5
cdr3_aa: CATSPSGGYQETQYF

v_call: TRBV6-4
j_call: TRBJ1-4
cdr3_aa: CASSDQDSNPNEKLFF

v_call: TRBV5-1
j_call: TRBJ1-3
cdr3_aa: CASSTLPGQGMSSGNTIYF

v_call: TRBV6-5
j_call: TRBJ1-3
cdr3_aa: CASSLSGTDSGNTIYF

v_call: TRBV5-5
j_call: TRBJ1-4
cdr3_aa: CASSLDGRGDEKLFF

v_call: TRBV28
j_call: TRBJ2-7
cdr3_aa: CASSLHDSLFLYEQYF

v_call: TRBV27
j_call: TRBJ2-5
cdr3_aa: CASWDRETQYF

v_call: TRBV5-1
j_call: TRBJ1-2
cdr3_aa: CASSLTRETHGYTF

v_call: TRBV5-5
j_call: TRBJ2-7
cdr3_aa: CASSLSGSHSYEQYF

v_call: TRBV18
j_call: TRBJ2-3
cdr3_aa: CASSPGLGGTDTQYF

v_call: TRBV27
j_call: TRBJ1-4
cdr3_aa: CASSLVQGHEKLFF

v_call: TRBV5-5
j_call: TRBJ2-7
cdr3_aa: CASSLGGGGVSYEQYF

v_call: TRBV7-2
j_call: TRBJ2-3
cdr3_aa: CASSPGLGSTDTQYF

v_call: TRBV24-1
j_call: TRBJ2-1
cdr3_aa: CATSDFGGQGAYNEQFF

v_call: TRBV5-1
j_call: TRBJ1-6
cdr3_aa: CASSLASGFRNSPLHF

v_call: TRBV28
j_call: TRBJ2-4
cdr3_aa: CASNTQGDGIQYF

v_call: TRBV28
j_call: TRBJ2-1
cdr3_aa: CASETLAEELYNEQFF

v_call: TRBV3-1/TRBV3-2
j_call: TRBJ2-1
cdr3_aa: CASSQPGQGFHEQFF

v_call: TRBV5-4
j_call: TRBJ2-5
cdr3_aa: CASSLNRETQYF

v_call: TRBV5-8
j_call: TRBJ1-2
cdr3_aa: CASRRETGRYGYTF

v_call: TRBV18
j_call: TRBJ1-1
cdr3_aa: CASSPPKGANTEAFF

v_call: TRBV15
j_call: TRBJ1-4
cdr3_aa: CATSRDSGRGADEKLFF

v_call: TRBV6-5
j_call: TRBJ2-3
cdr3_aa: CASSFVGQGGSGGQYF

v_call: TRBV19
j_call: TRBJ1-5
cdr3_aa: CASSTPGDRYQPQHF

v_call: TRBV19
j_call: TRBJ1-4
cdr3_aa: CASSVGATNEKLFF

v_call: TRBV30
j_call: TRBJ1-2
cdr3_aa: CAPWERNYGYTF

v_call: TRBV28
j_call: TRBJ2-5
cdr3_aa: CASRGAQETQYF

v_call: TRBV5-4
j_call: TRBJ2-1
cdr3_aa: CASNTGQVNNEQFF